The 27 T cell receptor beta chains given below trace back to one sample, sequenced in a study of molecular identifiers for immune sequencing clone quantification. TCRdb itself ran the PCR reads through MiXCR, one entry per CDR3 protein. This table holds about 640,000 distinct CDR3 sequences, just under 20% found once. The sample taken for sequencing was naive CD8+ T cells from blood, with Jurkat cell RNA spiked in. Regarding subset: FACS-sorted CD8+CD4-CCR7+CD45RA+ naive T cells. The receptors stem from a human donor in good health. Some libraries in this study had Jurkat cell RNA spiked in.

This clonotype was detected ten times or more. This chain links TRBV7-9 with TRBJ2-2, with D tentatively TRBD1 (5 bases). Trimming took 8 bases from V and 3 from J, leaving 10 bases between them. Per germline, CDR1 SEHNR and CDR2 FQNEAQ (reference sequence). The CDR3 length is 13 residues. CDR3 loop: CASLKGYTGELFF. CDR3 nucleotides: TGTGCCAGCCTTAAGGGGTACACCGGGGAGCTGTTTTTT.

In its sample, this clonotype was seen many times. The V call is TRBV7-9, the J call TRBJ2-2; D is unresolved. V was clipped by 5 bases and J by 1 base, with 11 bases between them. Germline V gene data show CDR1 as SEHNR and CDR2 as FQNEAQ (reference sequence). The CDR3 runs 15 residues. The CDR3 loop reads CASSQQKENTGELFF. The DNA of the CDR3 is TGTGCCAGCAGCCAACAGAAGGAGAACACCGGGGAGCTGTTTTTT. Supplemented by reference TRBV7-9 and TRBJ2-2, the full variable domain reads DTGVSQNPRHKITKRGQNVTFRCDPISEHNRLYWYRQTLGQGPEFLTYFQNEAQLEKSRLLSDRFSAERPKGSFSTLEIQRTEQGDSAMYLCASSQQKENTGELFFGEGSRLTVL.

This clonotype has a handful of counts. DNA for the CDR3: TGTGCCAGTAGTGAGCCGGGACAGTTCTACGAGCAGTACTTC. This codes for CASSEPGQFYEQYF. J is TRBJ2-7 and V is TRBV19, with 7 bases identical to TRBD1. This CDR3 region has 14 residues. V lost 5 bases and J lost 3; bases outside the gene matches: 7. The germline V gene encodes CDR1 LNHDA and CDR2 SQIVND (reference sequence).

In this sample, this clonotype turned up many times. The J gene is TRBJ2-7, the V gene TRBV5-5; 9 bases fit TRBD2. The CDR3 extends over 15 amino acids. Germline V gene lookup returns CDR1 SGHKS and CDR2 YYEKEE (reference sequence). V was clipped by 4 bases and J by 2 bases; unmatched bases: 7. The CDR3 nucleotides are TGTGCCAGCAGCGTCGGACTAGCGTCCACCTACGAGCAGTACTTC. Translated, it gives CASSVGLASTYEQYF.

V and J are TRBV7-6 and TRBJ2-5; tentatively, D is TRBD1 or TRBD2 (5 bases each). V shed 2 bases and J shed 3 bases, with 13 bases lying between them. The germline V gene encodes CDR1 SGHVS and CDR2 FNYEAQ. The CDR3 totals 15 residues. CDR3 nucleotide sequence: TGTGCCAGCAGCTTATTCGGTGGGGGTGAAGAGACCCAGTACTTC. Its protein is CASSLFGGGEETQYF.

This clonotype has ten or more counts. V and J are TRBV19 and TRBJ2-6; D not certain. Trimming cost V 9 bases and J 4 bases, with 13 bases left between them. There are 14 residues in the CDR3. The germline V gene has CDR1 LNHDA and CDR2 SQIVND (reference sequence). Here the CDR3 reads CASRTGTGANVLTF. The CDR3 DNA is TGTGCCAGCCGTACGGGTACAGGGGCCAACGTCCTGACTTTC. The whole variable domain, remainder taken from reference TRBV19 and TRBJ2-6, is DGGITQSPKYLFRKEGQNVTLSCEQNLNHDAMYWYRQDPGQGLRLIYYSQIVNDFQKGDIAEGYSVSREKKESFPLTVTSAQKNPTAFYLCASRTGTGANVLTFGAGSRLTVL.

This sequence joins TRBV24-1 and TRBJ2-1; D gene ambiguous. Germline V gives CDR1 KGHDR, CDR2 SFDVKD. The CDR3 extends over 16 amino acids. V was shortened by 0 bases and J by 1 base, with 9 bases between the two germline ends. In DNA form, the CDR3 reads TGTGCCACCAGTGATTTGGCCGGCCTATCCTACAATGAGCAGTTCTTC. It yields the protein CATSDLAGLSYNEQFF.

This clonotype was counted between two and nine times. This may come from a read error, since a much larger clone is one base off. The chain has TRBV24-1 and TRBJ2-7, with D possibly matching TRBD2 (5 bases). This CDR3 has 18 residues. Deletions cut 4 bases from V and 3 bases from J, with 24 bases between. CDR1 KGHDR and CDR2 SFDVKD come from the germline V gene. The CDR3 DNA sequence: TGTGCCACCAGTGAACTAACCCTCGGACTGACAAAGCGCTACGAGCAGTACTTC. It specifies CATSELTLGLTKRYEQYF.

This clonotype was observed many times. V usage is TRBV12-3 or TRBV12-4 and J usage is TRBJ2-3, with unresolved D. The length of the CDR3 is 14 residues. Trimming removed 6 bases at V and 1 base at J, with 11 bases between. CDR3 amino acids: CASSSDRRTDTQYF. CDR3 in DNA: TGTGCCAGCAGCTCCGACCGACGCACAGATACGCAGTATTTT.

There are many counts of this clonotype. V is TRBV21-1 and J is TRBJ2-3. TRBV21-1 is noted as a pseudogene. The CDR3 totals 13 residues. CDR3 in DNA: TGTGCCAGCAGCAAATGCAACACAGATACGCAGTATTTT. It translates to CASSKCNTDTQYF.

This clonotype has at least ten counts. The genes are TRBV6-5 and TRBJ2-7, with D perhaps TRBD1 (5 bases). The germline gives CDR1 MNHEY, CDR2 SVGAGI. V was pared by 7 bases and J by 5 bases, with 24 bases between. CDR3 size: 16 residues. The DNA of the CDR3 is TGTGCCAGCACTCCCAGCTGGGGCCCCGAGGCAGACGAGCAGTACTTC. Amino acid sequence: CASTPSWGPEADEQYF.

Concerning this clonotype itself: At one end the junction does not follow the germline gene, possibly because of a read error. The CDR3: CASRARMWETQHF. For the CDR3, the DNA is TGTGCCAGCAGGGCCCGGATGTGGGAGACCCAGCACTTC. This chain links TRBV12-3 or TRBV12-4 with TRBJ2-5; tentatively, D is TRBD2 (5 bases). The CDR3 totals 13 residues.

The chain has TRBV11-2 and TRBJ2-7; the D gene is possibly TRBD2 (6 bases). The CDR3 is 17 residues long. Germline lookup yields CDR1 SGHAT and CDR2 FQNNGV. Deletions cut 5 bases from V and 3 bases from J, with 23 bases between. The CDR3 loop is CASSVGPAGLDRYEQYF. CDR3 sequence (DNA): TGTGCCAGCAGCGTAGGACCGGCGGGACTCGACCGCTACGAGCAGTACTTC.

With regard to this clonotype: Being one base from a much bigger clone, this may be a read error. This chain connects TRBV7-8 to TRBJ1-6; D remains unclear. This CDR3 region has 16 residues. Germline loops: CDR1 SGHVS, CDR2 FQNEAQ. The CDR3 DNA reads TGTGCCAGCAGCTCCTGGACGGTCGGCACCGGTTCACTCCTCCACTTT. This sequence encodes CASSSWTVGTGSLLHF.

This clonotype has a count of ten or more. The chain carries TRBV7-9 and TRBJ2-3, with D tentatively TRBD2 (6 bases). The V end was cut by 11 bases, the J end by 2 bases, with 11 bases between. CDR3 length equals 12 residues. Germline assignment: CDR1 SEHNR and CDR2 FQNEAQ (reference sequence). The CDR3 spells CAWGDFTDTQYF. The CDR3 DNA follows: TGTGCCTGGGGGGACTTCACAGATACGCAGTATTTT.

The chain carries TRBV19 and TRBJ2-1, with a possible D match to TRBD2 (5 bases). The CDR3 contains 13 residues. CDR1 and CDR2 (germline): LNHDA, SQIVND (reference sequence). Trimming took off 5 bases at V and 4 bases at J, with 9 bases between the two ends. The CDR3 loop reads CASSQDFYNEQFF. The CDR3 nucleotides read TGTGCCAGTAGTCAGGACTTTTACAATGAGCAGTTCTTC.

This clonotype was seen many times. V usage is TRBV6-2 or TRBV6-3 and J usage is TRBJ2-1; 8 bases are a match to TRBD2. From germline, CDR1 is MNHEY and CDR2 SVGEGT. After removal of 9 bases from V and 16 bases from J, the junction contained 14 bases not matched to a gene. This CDR3 spans 12 amino acids. As DNA, the CDR3 is TGTGCCAGGGGAGGGCTAGCGGGCGACATCTTCTTC. Encoded protein: CARGGLAGDIFF.

The gene calls are TRBV7-7 and TRBJ2-2; TRBD2 aligns across 7 bases. Germline lookup yields CDR1 SSHAT and CDR2 FNYEAQ (reference sequence). The length of the CDR3 is 19 residues. CDR3 in amino acids: CAIGPQASGRERGTGELFF. CDR3 nucleotides: TGTGCTATCGGCCCCCAGGCTAGCGGACGAGAACGAGGGACCGGGGAGCTGTTTTTT.

This clonotype was recorded at least ten times. The V call is TRBV27, the J call TRBJ2-7; TRBD1 might be the D (6 bases). This CDR3 is 14 amino acids long. V was clipped by 1 base and J by 6 bases, with 13 bases between them. CDR1 is MNHEY and CDR2 is SMNVEV in the germline V gene (reference sequence). The chain's CDR3 is CASSLFGGGFEQYF. DNA of the CDR3: TGTGCCAGCAGTTTATTTGGGGGCGGTTTCGAGCAGTACTTC.

This clonotype was observed a handful of times. V gene TRBV28 combines with J gene TRBJ1-4; perhaps TRBD1 as D (6 bases). In germline, CDR1 is MDHEN, CDR2 SYDVKM. CDR3 length: 15 amino acids. Trimming cost V 2 bases and J 7 bases, with 14 bases left between them. Here the CDR3 DNA reads TGTGCCAGCAGTTTAAATAGAGGGGGGCTTGAAAAACTGTTTTTT. Its protein is CASSLNRGGLEKLFF.

This clonotype was counted ten times or more. V and J are TRBV19 and TRBJ2-2; 7 bases match TRBD2. The V segment lost 6 bases and the J segment 3 bases; nucleotides outside the gene matches: 16. The CDR3 length is 18 residues. Germline CDR1 LNHDA, CDR2 SQIVND (reference sequence). The CDR3 is CASRTGWDSGPYTGELFF. DNA of the CDR3: TGTGCCAGTAGGACCGGGTGGGATAGCGGGCCGTACACCGGGGAGCTGTTTTTT.

This clonotype was recorded a few times. The chain employs TRBV12-5 and TRBJ2-3; TRBD2 agrees at 8 bases. V lost 2 bases and J lost 4; bases outside the gene matches: 11. The CDR3 spans 17 residues. CDR1 and CDR2 from the germline V gene are LGHNT and FRNRAP. The CDR3 nucleotides read TGTGCTAGTGGTTTGATGGGGGGACTAGTCGGCTCAGATACGCAGTATTTT. Protein product: CASGLMGGLVGSDTQYF.

In its sample, this clonotype was seen a few times. This chain links TRBV15 with TRBJ1-1; no clear D. Germline CDR1 reads LNHNV; CDR2 reads YYDKDF (reference sequence). This CDR3 comprises 13 residues. V was clipped by 2 bases and J by 5 bases, with 9 bases between them. CDR3 loop: CATSRPPDTEAFF. For the CDR3, the DNA is TGTGCCACCAGCAGACCTCCGGATACTGAAGCTTTCTTT.

This clonotype has ten or more counts. The CDR3 region is CSARDSEGYTF. DNA of the CDR3: TGCAGTGCTAGAGATTCAGAAGGCTACACCTTC. The chain is built from TRBV20-1 and TRBJ1-2; no clear D gene. Trimming shortened V by 0 bases and J by 8 bases, and 7 bases separated the two germline ends. CDR3 size: 11 residues. Germline V gene sequence: CDR1 DFQATT, CDR2 SNEGSKA (reference sequence).

The J gene is TRBJ2-7, the V gene TRBV27; D not resolved. Germline V CDR1 and CDR2: MNHEY, SMNVEV (reference sequence). The CDR3 runs 13 residues. The germline V and J ends were trimmed by 0 bases and 5 bases, with 8 bases remaining between them. The CDR3 sequence is CASSLSRYHEQYF. In DNA form, the CDR3 reads TGTGCCAGCAGTTTATCGCGGTACCACGAGCAGTACTTC.

Note on this clonotype: A much more abundant neighbour one base away suggests this may be a read error. This rearrangement joins TRBV7-9 to TRBJ2-5; no clear D gene. CDR1 and CDR2 (germline): SEHNR, FQNEAQ (reference sequence). CDR3 length: 14 residues. CDR3 region: CASSDGKYQETQHF. The CDR3 nucleotides read TGTGCCAGCAGCGATGGGAAATACCAAGAGACCCAGCACTTC.

Worth noting for this clonotype: Relative to the germline gene, one junction end is altered; a read error may explain this. The CDR3, as DNA: TGTGCCAGCAGTGTGGGGTATAGCAGTCAGCCCCAGCATTTT. The encoded protein is CASSVGYSSQPQHF. The gene calls are TRBV2 and TRBJ1-5, with D hard to call. Germline V gene sequence: CDR1 SNHLY, CDR2 FYNNEI. The CDR3 has 14 residues.